The 28 T cell receptor beta chains below all came from one sample that was sequenced in a study of blood T cell repertoires in COVID-19. Libraries were prepared by immunoSEQ multiplex PCR; TCRdb keeps only in-frame clonotypes and omits some of them. The table records about 200,000 clones, 81% of them present only once. Material for sequencing was peripheral blood. Source of these receptors: an elderly woman with acute or convalescent COVID-19.

V and J are TRBV15 and TRBJ1-2; maybe TRBD1 (5 bases). Germline CDR1 is LNHNV and CDR2 is YYDKDF (reference sequence). The V gene lost 3 bases and the J gene lost 2 bases, with 7 bases spanning the gap. CDR3 length: 13 amino acids. The chain's CDR3 is CATSRAGNYGYTF. The CDR3 coding sequence is TGTGCCACCAGCAGGGCAGGGAACTATGGCTACACCTTC. Full variable domain (missing parts from reference TRBV15 and TRBJ1-2): DAMVIQNPRYQVTQFGKPVTLSCSQTLNHNVMYWYQQKSSQAPKLLFHYYDKDFNNEADTPDNFQSRRPNTSFCFLDIRSPGLGDTAMYLCATSRAGNYGYTFGSGTRLTVV.

This clone has a handful of counts. V gene TRBV28 combines with J gene TRBJ2-2; D is possibly TRBD2 (6 bases). Germline V gene lookup returns CDR1 MDHEN and CDR2 SYDVKM. The CDR3 contains 16 residues. V lost 4 bases and J 1 base, leaving 13 bases between the germline ends. The CDR3, as DNA: TGTGCCAGCAGTTCGCCGAGGCGGGAGAACACCGGGGAGCTGTTTTTT. As protein: CASSSPRRENTGELFF.

V and J are TRBV6-1 and TRBJ1-1; D gene ambiguous. The ends were cut back, 0 bases at V and 1 base at J, with 6 bases in the middle. The CDR3 loop spans 14 amino acids. Germline V CDR1 and CDR2: MNHNS, SASEGT. The CDR3: CASSEAIQNTEAFF. The CDR3 DNA is TGTGCCAGCAGTGAAGCGATACAGAACACTGAAGCTTTCTTT.

The V gene is TRBV27, the J gene TRBJ2-5, with 8 bases lining up with TRBD1. The CDR3 contains 16 residues. Trimming took 3 bases from V and 3 from J; bases not matched to a gene: 9. Germline V gene sequence: CDR1 MNHEY, CDR2 SMNVEV (reference sequence). The CDR3 is CASSFPGQGREETQYF. Written as DNA, the CDR3 is TGTGCCAGCAGTTTCCCCGGACAGGGACGGGAAGAGACCCAGTACTTC.

This sequence joins TRBV6-1 and TRBJ2-4; D not certain. Germline values: CDR1 MNHNS, CDR2 SASEGT. This CDR3 contains 12 residues. The V gene lost 0 bases and the J gene lost 7 bases, with 4 bases spanning the gap. For the CDR3, the DNA is TGTGCCAGCAGTGAAGCCGGGAACATTCAGTACTTC. This translates into CASSEAGNIQYF.

This clone has more than one count but fewer than ten. V and J are TRBV14 and TRBJ2-2, with TRBD1 identical over 11 bases. V shed 4 bases and J 4 bases; nucleotides not matched to a gene: 5. Germline V gene sequence: CDR1 SGHDN, CDR2 FVKESK. The CDR3 is 16 amino acids. The CDR3 DNA reads as TGTGCCAGCAGCCGACGGACAGGGGGCCCCACCGGGGAGCTGTTTTTT. It translates to CASSRRTGGPTGELFF.

The gene calls are TRBV14 and TRBJ2-1, with 8 bases lining up with TRBD2. Unmatched junction bases numbered 6, after V lost 1 base and J lost 4 bases. Germline lookup yields CDR1 SGHDN and CDR2 FVKESK. The CDR3 consists of 16 residues. DNA for the CDR3: TGTGCCAGCAGCCAAGGCGGGGGGTTTAGATACAATGAGCAGTTCTTC. Encoded protein: CASSQGGGFRYNEQFF.

The V and J genes are TRBV28 and TRBJ1-4; 7 positions agree with TRBD1. This CDR3 spans 18 amino acids. Per germline, CDR1 MDHEN and CDR2 SYDVKM. The trim removed 6 bases at V and 3 bases at J, leaving 16 bases unmatched. CDR3 nucleotides: TGTGCCAGCAGCTCCCAACCGGGACAGACCTACCCTAATGAAAAACTGTTTTTT. Translated: CASSSQPGQTYPNEKLFF.

The rearrangement links TRBV9 to TRBJ1-3, with TRBD1 matching over 7 bases. This CDR3 is 14 amino acids long. CDR1 is SGDLS, CDR2 YYNGEE, per germline. V shed 0 bases and J 8 bases; nucleotides not matched to a gene: 5. Here the CDR3 reads CASSVGTGGDTIYF. The CDR3 region has the DNA TGTGCCAGCAGCGTAGGGACAGGAGGCGACACCATATATTTT. Drawing the rest from reference TRBV9 and TRBJ1-3, the complete variable domain is DSGVTQTPKHLITATGQRVTLRCSPRSGDLSVYWYQQSLDQGLQFLIQYYNGEERAKGNILERFSAQQFPDLHSELNLSSLELGDSALYFCASSVGTGGDTIYFGEGSWLTVV.

The gene calls are TRBV5-1 and TRBJ2-5, with 9 bases fitting TRBD2. The CDR3 loop spans 15 amino acids. The J segment lost 3 bases and the V segment lost 0 bases, leaving 3 bases of the junction unmatched. Germline-derived CDR1 and CDR2 are SGHRS and YFSETQ. CDR3 in DNA: TGCGCCAGCAGCTTGGATGGCGGGGGGGAAGAGACCCAGTACTTC. Its protein product is CASSLDGGGEETQYF.

V and J are TRBV23-1 and TRBJ1-5; TRBD1 aligns across 7 bases. TRBV23-1 qualifies as an ORF whose function is uncertain. The CDR3 is 18 residues long. The junction had 13 bases not matched to a gene; V was cut back by 3 bases and J by 2 bases. The CDR3 spells CASSHRAVRDSCNQPQHF. DNA of the CDR3: TGCGCCAGCAGTCATCGGGCAGTTCGGGACAGCTGCAATCAGCCCCAGCATTTT.

The chain employs TRBV3-1 (or the pseudogene TRBV3-2) and TRBJ1-2, with 8 nucleotides matching TRBD1. Looked up from germline, CDR1 is LGHDT and CDR2 is YNNKEL (reference sequence). This CDR3 is built from 15 residues. The J segment lost 3 bases and the V segment lost 4 bases, leaving 7 bases of the junction unmatched. CDR3 loop: CASSLRDRWDYGYTF. DNA for the CDR3: TGTGCCAGCAGCCTTCGGGACAGGTGGGACTATGGCTACACCTTC.

The CDR3 DNA reads as TGTGCCAGCAGTCCTCCCGGGGGGGTCACCCTCCACTTT. It is translated as CASSPPGGVTLHF. The gene calls are TRBV27 and TRBJ1-6; D is perhaps TRBD1 (5 bases). The germline gives CDR1 MNHEY, CDR2 SMNVEV (reference sequence). V was cut by 5 bases and J by 14 bases, with 16 bases left in between. The CDR3 runs to 13 residues.

V gene TRBV5-4 combines with J gene TRBJ2-7; the D gene is possibly TRBD2 (5 bases). Germline loops: CDR1 SGHNT, CDR2 YYREEE (reference sequence). V was clipped by 4 bases and J by 7 bases, with 18 bases between them. The CDR3 runs 14 residues. The CDR3 here is CASSRSTFPGEQYF. Written as DNA, the CDR3 is TGTGCCAGCAGCCGCTCGACATTTCCGGGAGAGCAGTACTTC.

This chain uses TRBV2 with TRBJ2-7; a possible D gene is TRBD1 (6 bases). V lost 6 bases and J 5 bases, leaving 14 bases between the germline ends. Per the germline V gene, CDR1 is SNHLY and CDR2 is FYNNEI. This CDR3 contains 13 residues. The CDR3 DNA reads as TGTGCCAGCAGCGCTCCAGGGGTCCACGAGCAGTACTTC. It specifies CASSAPGVHEQYF.

This clone was seen a handful of times. One junction end does not reproduce the germline sequence, and a read error may be involved. The chain combines TRBV12-3 or TRBV12-4 with TRBJ2-3; 15 bases are shared with TRBD2. The length of the CDR3 is 12 residues. CDR3 in DNA: TGTGCCAGCAGTCCCGGGACTAGCGGGGGGCGGTTT. As protein: CASSPGTSGGRF.

This clone showed up just once. The chain employs TRBV6-4 and TRBJ2-1; 10 bases line up with TRBD1. CDR3 length: 15 amino acids. Germline loops: CDR1 MRHNA, CDR2 SNTAGT. V was pared by 5 bases and J by 7 bases, with 8 bases of the junction left unmatched. CDR3: CASSSLDRGVNEQFF. DNA for the CDR3: TGTGCCAGCAGTTCTCTGGACAGGGGGGTAAATGAGCAGTTCTTC.

V is TRBV10-3 and J is TRBJ1-5; tentatively, D is TRBD1 (6 bases). The CDR3 is made up of 13 amino acids. Germline CDR1 reads ENHRY; CDR2 reads SYGVKD. Trimming took 6 bases from V and 3 from J, leaving 9 bases between them. CDR3 in amino acids: CAIRRDNNQPQHF. CDR3 in DNA: TGTGCCATCAGGAGGGACAACAATCAGCCCCAGCATTTT.

This chain joins TRBV5-4 and TRBJ2-6, with D tentatively TRBD1 (6 bases). In germline, CDR1 is SGHNT, CDR2 YYREEE (reference sequence). With 5 bases removed from V and 3 bases from J, the gap between germline ends came to 12 bases. CDR3 size: 15 residues. Here the CDR3 DNA reads TGTGCCAGCAGTGTAGGGGGTAATGGGGCCAACGTCCTGACTTTC. As protein: CASSVGGNGANVLTF.

The chain uses TRBV15 and TRBJ1-1, with 7 nucleotides matching TRBD1. The CDR3 consists of 15 residues. Germline trimming cut 0 bases from V and 1 base from J; bases unmatched to any gene: 2. Germline values: CDR1 LNHNV, CDR2 YYDKDF (reference sequence). The chain's CDR3 is CATSRDRTGNTEAFF. CDR3 bases: TGTGCCACCAGCAGAGATCGGACAGGGAACACTGAAGCTTTCTTT.

V is TRBV7-2 and J is TRBJ2-3; 9 bases fit TRBD2. J was trimmed by 1 base and V by 4 bases; bases with no gene match: 9. The germline V gene encodes CDR1 SGHTA and CDR2 FQGNSA. This CDR3 is built from 17 residues. CDR3 DNA: TGTGCCAGCAGCTCCGGCGGGGGGGCGCGGCGCACAGATACGCAGTATTTT. Its protein is CASSSGGGARRTDTQYF.

At least ten counts were recorded for this clone. The J gene is TRBJ2-7, the V gene TRBV6-1; D remains ambiguous. This CDR3 has 14 amino acids. Looked up from germline, CDR1 is MNHNS and CDR2 is SASEGT. V was cut by 0 bases and J by 2 bases, with 8 bases left in between. The CDR3: CASSEAGITYEQYF. The CDR3 DNA reads TGTGCCAGCAGTGAAGCGGGCATTACCTACGAGCAGTACTTC.

This chain joins TRBV30 and TRBJ1-5; D is possibly TRBD1 (6 bases). The germline gives CDR1 GTSNPN, CDR2 SVGIG (reference sequence). The V end was cut by 3 bases, the J end by 3 bases, with 12 bases between. This CDR3 region has 14 residues. The DNA for the CDR3 is TGTGCCTGGAGACCAACAGGGATCAATCAGCCCCAGCATTTT. Translated, it gives CAWRPTGINQPQHF.

This clone was recorded once. The chain is built from TRBV5-6 and TRBJ2-4; 11 positions agree with TRBD1. The trim removed 4 bases at V and 0 bases at J, leaving 12 bases unmatched. The germline V gene encodes CDR1 SGHDT and CDR2 YYEEEE. There are 19 residues in the CDR3. The CDR3 sequence: CASSRLDSGTGGAKNIQYF. For the CDR3, the DNA is TGTGCCAGCAGCCGTCTCGACTCCGGGACAGGGGGAGCCAAAAACATTCAGTACTTC.

The V and J genes are TRBV5-1 and TRBJ2-5; no firm D call. The CDR3 is 11 amino acids. Germline V CDR1 and CDR2: SGHRS, YFSETQ. V lost 3 bases to trimming and J lost 5 bases, with 5 bases between them. This CDR3 is CASSSSETQYF. In nucleotides, the CDR3 is TGCGCCAGCAGCTCCTCGGAGACCCAGTACTTC.

The gene calls are TRBV5-1 and TRBJ2-5, with TRBD1 identical over 8 bases. V was pared by 0 bases and J by 1 base, with 5 bases of the junction left unmatched. The CDR3 is 16 amino acids. Germline V gives CDR1 SGHRS, CDR2 YFSETQ. The DNA of the CDR3 is TGCGCCAGCAGCTTGGGTGGGACAGGCAGCCAAGAGACCCAGTACTTC. Translating gives CASSLGGTGSQETQYF.

The chain links TRBV5-1 to TRBJ2-1; 9 bases are shared with TRBD2. This CDR3 is 14 amino acids long. The J segment lost 7 bases and the V segment lost 4 bases, leaving 6 bases of the junction unmatched. Germline V gene sequence: CDR1 SGHRS, CDR2 YFSETQ. Here the CDR3 reads CASSRRLAENEQFF. In DNA, the CDR3 is TGCGCCAGCAGCCGTCGACTAGCGGAGAATGAGCAGTTCTTC.

Only one count was recorded for this clone. This rearrangement joins TRBV29-1 to TRBJ2-7, with D maybe TRBD1 (7 bases). CDR1 is SQVTM and CDR2 is ANQGSEA in the germline V gene. There are 15 residues in the CDR3. With 1 base removed from V and 7 bases from J, the gap between germline ends came to 20 bases. The CDR3 sequence: CSVEVVTGRRSEQYF. CDR3 nucleotides: TGCAGCGTTGAAGTGGTGACAGGGAGGCGGTCGGAGCAGTACTTC.